This record concerns one T cell receptor beta chain sequence. What it binds is unknown. The germline V gene has CDR1 GTSNPN and CDR2 SVGIG (reference sequence). The trim removed 3 bases at V and 1 base at J, leaving 2 bases unmatched. The CDR3 totals 13 residues. 13 Jbeta primers and 60 Vbeta primers were used for the PCR. Using immunoSEQ multiplex PCR, the repertoire was profiled, and TCRdb retains in-frame clones only, with some absent. The sample comprises about 91,000 clones, around 60% of which are singletons, and roughly 2.1% rests with the top ten. The sample comes from a study of cytomegalovirus exposure and HLA in healthy donors. Overall study results and limits: Prior analysis indicated that the majority of TCR beta V segments exhibited productivity approximately 87% or approximately 30% of the time. Sequences of the TCR beta chain were said to predict the HLA-A and HLA-B alleles of most subjects accurately. The dataset shows that most TCR sequences were rare, while some public TCRs occurred in many donors.

Donors consisted of healthy bone marrow donors. The rearrangement uses TRBV30 and TRBJ1-1, with 7 bases matching TRBD1. Specimen: PBMCs. This TCR was sampled from a human donor in good health. The CDR3 here is CAWRQGQNTEAFF. CDR3 nucleotide sequence: TGTGCCTGGAGACAGGGGCAGAACACTGAAGCTTTCTTT.